This T cell receptor (beta chain) was obtained from a study of sequential checkpoint blockade in melanoma. Study-level background: First-line arms were nivolumab then ipilimumab, or the reverse, randomized 1:1. Each arm's sequence ended with maintenance nivolumab.

CDR3 size: 14 residues. Per germline, CDR1 MNHNS and CDR2 SASEGT. V was cut by 6 bases and J by 1 base, with 10 bases left in between. Repertoires were generated with immunoSEQ multiplex PCR, while TCRdb's copy carries only in-frame clones and drops some. This sample has several thousand clones, with roughly 69% found just once. This clone was counted a few times. Treatment meaning: randomized to nivolumab then ipilimumab (arm A) or the reverse (arm B). No patient had prior DNA-damaging chemotherapy. Sorted cells were live CD3+CD8+, lacking CD19 and CD56, from PBMCs. The clonotype was recovered from a human donor with melanoma. The gene calls are TRBV6-1 and TRBJ2-1; possibly TRBD2 for D (5 bases). Here the sequenced sample was CD8+ T cells sorted from blood (inferred from file names), taken from a patient given nivolumab and ipilimumab in sequence. Written as DNA, the CDR3 is TGTGCCAGCAGCCTAGCTGCGTCCTACAATGAGCAGTTCTTC. Translation: CASSLAASYNEQFF.